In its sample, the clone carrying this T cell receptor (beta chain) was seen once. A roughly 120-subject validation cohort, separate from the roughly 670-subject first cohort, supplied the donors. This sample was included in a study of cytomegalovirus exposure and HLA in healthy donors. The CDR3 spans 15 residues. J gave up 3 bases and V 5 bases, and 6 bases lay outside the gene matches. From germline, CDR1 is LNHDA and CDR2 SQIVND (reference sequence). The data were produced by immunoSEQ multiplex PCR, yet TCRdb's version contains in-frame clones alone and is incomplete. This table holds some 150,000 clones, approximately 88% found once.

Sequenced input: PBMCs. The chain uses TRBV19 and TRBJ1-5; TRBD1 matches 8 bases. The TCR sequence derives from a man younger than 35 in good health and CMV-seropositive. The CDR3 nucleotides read TGTGCCAGTAGTTCTGACAGGGGACCCAATCAGCCCCAGCATTTT. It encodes CASSSDRGPNQPQHF. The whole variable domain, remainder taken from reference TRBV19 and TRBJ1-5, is DGGITQSPKYLFRKEGQNVTLSCEQNLNHDAMYWYRQDPGQGLRLIYYSQIVNDFQKGDIAEGYSVSREKKESFPLTVTSAQKNPTAFYLCASSSDRGPNQPQHFGDGTRLSIL.